This TCR beta chain stems from a study of blood T cell repertoires in COVID-19. As for the study in general: Sources were T cells, B-cell-depleted T cells, or PBMCs; the material itself was cDNA or gDNA.

The protocol was immunoSEQ multiplex PCR, while the TCRdb copy is restricted to in-frame clones and leaves out a portion. The sample yields some 370,000 clones, 90% seen once. This CDR3 region has 16 residues. Germline lookup yields CDR1 MDHEN and CDR2 SYDVKM. V was trimmed by 6 bases and J by 4 bases, leaving 21 bases between them. V is TRBV28 and J is TRBJ1-2, with D uncertain. This TCR derives from a man between 18 and 35 years old with active or convalescent COVID-19. The sequencing sample was made of peripheral blood. CDR3 protein: CASSLIPPGQVYGYTF. The CDR3 DNA follows: TGTGCCAGCAGCCTTATCCCGCCTGGGCAGGTCTATGGCTACACCTTC.